Listed below are T cell receptor beta chains from one sample, sequenced in a study of blood T cell repertoires in COVID-19. The method was immunoSEQ multiplex PCR; TCRdb's version includes in-frame clones alone and lacks a portion of them. Here the sample spans about half a million clones, roughly 88% being singletons. The sequencing sample was made of peripheral blood. The origin of the receptors is a human donor in a cohort sampled during active COVID-19. Each CDR3 is given with its conserved first and last residue. The order of the fields is D gene, V gene, clone size, J gene, CDR3 protein, CDR3 DNA. The D gene is left open where the match is weak. Clone size is shown for a subset of rows, as once, few, many or a class of expanded clone.

NA	TRBV4-2	few	TRBJ2-6	CASSPRDSGANVLTF	TGTGCCAGCAGCCCACGAGACTCTGGGGCCAACGTCCTGACTTTC
TRBD2	TRBV29-1	NA	TRBJ2-5	CSGGGAVQETQYF	TGCAGCGGGGGGGGAGCGGTTCAAGAGACCCAGTACTTC
TRBD2	TRBV27	NA	TRBJ2-7	CASSSGLEGYEQYF	TGTGCCAGCAGTTCCGGACTAGAAGGCTACGAGCAGTACTTC
TRBD1	TRBV5-6	once	TRBJ1-2	CASSRNRGRLYGYTF	TGTGCCAGCAGCCGCAACAGGGGACGGCTCTATGGCTACACCTTC
NA	TRBV15	NA	TRBJ2-2	CATSRLSSDTGELFF	TGTGCCACCAGCAGGCTATCTAGCGACACCGGGGAGCTGTTTTTT
TRBD1	TRBV7-3	NA	TRBJ2-1	CASSLLAGDRDYNEQFF	TGTGCCAGCAGCTTATTGGCAGGGGACAGGGACTACAATGAGCAGTTCTTC
NA	TRBV3-1/TRBV3-2	NA	TRBJ1-1	CASSHDSVIPEAFF	TGTGCCAGCAGCCACGACAGTGTAATCCCTGAAGCTTTCTTT
NA	TRBV9	NA	TRBJ2-5	CASSPRGQETQYF	TGTGCCAGCAGCCCGAGAGGGCAAGAGACCCAGTACTTC
TRBD2	TRBV19	NA	TRBJ2-3	CASTETSGRAVDTQYF	TGTGCCAGTACAGAGACTAGCGGGAGGGCCGTAGATACGCAGTATTTT
TRBD1	TRBV27	NA	TRBJ2-4	CASSIGQGYIQYF	TGTGCCAGCAGTATCGGACAGGGCTACATTCAGTACTTC
NA	TRBV19	NA	TRBJ2-6	CASSSGTTSTGANVLTF	TGTGCCAGTAGCTCCGGGACAACCTCGACCGGGGCCAACGTCCTGACTTTC
NA	TRBV18	NA	TRBJ1-5	CASSPRPTADREPQHF	TGTGCCAGCTCACCACGGCCAACAGCGGATCGAGAGCCCCAGCATTTT
NA	TRBV15	NA	TRBJ2-5	CATSRQTQGGRETQYF	TGTGCCACCAGCAGACAAACCCAGGGGGGAAGAGAGACCCAGTACTTC
NA	TRBV5-1	NA	TRBJ2-7	CASSLTGEEYEQYF	TGCGCCAGCAGCTTGACAGGGGAGGAGTACGAGCAGTACTTC
TRBD1	TRBV19	NA	TRBJ1-5	CASSRTGNNQPQHF	TGTGCCAGTAGCCGGACAGGGAACAATCAGCCCCAGCATTTT
NA	TRBV18	NA	TRBJ1-1	CASSQGRDIEAFF	TGTGCCAGCTCACAGGGCAGGGACATTGAAGCTTTCTTT
NA	TRBV28	few	TRBJ1-5	CATAVGQGVQPQHF	TGTGCCACCGCGGTGGGCCAGGGCGTTCAGCCCCAGCATTTT
TRBD2	TRBV30	NA	TRBJ2-2	CAWSVRRGVPGELFF	TGTGCCTGGAGTGTACGACGGGGGGTCCCCGGGGAGCTGTTTTTT
TRBD1	TRBV11-2	NA	TRBJ2-2	CASSLKRQGATGELFF	TGTGCCAGCAGCTTAAAGAGGCAGGGGGCAACCGGGGAGCTGTTTTTT
TRBD2	TRBV7-2	once	TRBJ2-1	CASSISGTRDNEQFF	TGTGCCAGCAGCATTTCCGGGACTAGAGACAATGAGCAGTTCTTC
NA	TRBV29-1	NA	TRBJ1-2	CSVDTAGMGYGYTF	TGCAGCGTCGATACCGCGGGAATGGGCTATGGCTACACCTTC
TRBD1	TRBV9	NA	TRBJ1-3	CASSVASGGSGNTIYF	TGTGCCAGCAGCGTAGCTTCAGGGGGCTCTGGAAACACCATATATTTT